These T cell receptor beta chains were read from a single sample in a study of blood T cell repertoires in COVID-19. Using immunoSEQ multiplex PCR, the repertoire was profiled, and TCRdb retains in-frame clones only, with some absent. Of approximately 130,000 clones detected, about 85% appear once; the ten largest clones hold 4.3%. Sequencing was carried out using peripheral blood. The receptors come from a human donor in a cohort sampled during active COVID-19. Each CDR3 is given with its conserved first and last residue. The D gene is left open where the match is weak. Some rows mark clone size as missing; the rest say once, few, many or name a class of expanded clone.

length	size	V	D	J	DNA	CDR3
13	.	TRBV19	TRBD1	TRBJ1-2	TGTGCCAGCCGGGACAGGGGGCTTGGTGGCTACACCTTC	CASRDRGLGGYTF
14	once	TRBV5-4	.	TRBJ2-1	TGTGCCAGCAGCTCACTTTCGACAGGTAATGAGCAGTTCTTC	CASSSLSTGNEQFF
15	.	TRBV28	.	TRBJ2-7	TGTGCCAGCCGTGGAGGACCAAGGAGCTCCTACGAGCAGTACTTC	CASRGGPRSSYEQYF
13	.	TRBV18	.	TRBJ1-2	TGTGCCAGCTCTCTAAAGGAGAGCTATGGCTACACCTTC	CASSLKESYGYTF
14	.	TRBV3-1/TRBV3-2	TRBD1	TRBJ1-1	TGTGCCAGCAGCCTCCGACAGGGGGGCACTGAAGCTTTCTTT	CASSLRQGGTEAFF
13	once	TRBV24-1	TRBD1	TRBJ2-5	TGTGCCACTGCGGCAGGGGGCGGCGAGACCCAGTACTTC	CATAAGGGETQYF
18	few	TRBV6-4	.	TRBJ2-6	TGTGCCAGCAGCGTTCAGGGGTTAAATTTAGGTGGGGCCAACGTCCTGACTTTC	CASSVQGLNLGGANVLTF
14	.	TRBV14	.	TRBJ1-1	TGTGCCAGCAGCCAAGAACAGGGACGCGCTGAAGCTTTCTTT	CASSQEQGRAEAFF
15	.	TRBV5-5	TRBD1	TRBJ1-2	TGTGCCAGCAGCCCCTCCGGGACAGGGGTTTATGGCTACACCTTC	CASSPSGTGVYGYTF
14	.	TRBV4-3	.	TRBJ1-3	TGCGCCAGCAGCGAGGGACTCTCTGGAAACACCATATATTTT	CASSEGLSGNTIYF
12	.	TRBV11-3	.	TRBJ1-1	TGTGCCAGCAGCGTCCGCCAGGCCGAAGCTTTCTTT	CASSVRQAEAFF